The 14 T cell receptor beta chains presented below share a single source sample, sequenced in a study of T cells after yellow fever vaccination. TCRdb reprocessed the 5' RACE reads via MiXCR and lists one record per CDR3 protein. The table records a few hundred thousand distinct CDR3 sequences, approximately 3% of them present only once. The sample in question was CD4+ T cells sorted from PBMCs, obtained 10 days after the yellow fever booster vaccination. Every receptor here comes from a man in his late teens or twenties who received the YFV17D yellow fever vaccine.

This clonotype was observed at least ten times. The chain couples TRBV7-9 to TRBJ2-7; no definite D call. Per the germline V gene, CDR1 is SEHNR and CDR2 is FQNEAQ (reference sequence). V was shortened by 5 bases and J by 2 bases, with 10 bases between the two germline ends. The CDR3 has 13 amino acids. The CDR3 DNA follows: TGTGCCAGCAGCCCCGCAGGTACCTACGAGCAGTACTTC. Its protein is CASSPAGTYEQYF. Variable domain in full (rest from reference TRBV7-9 and TRBJ2-7): DTGVSQNPRHKITKRGQNVTFRCDPISEHNRLYWYRQTLGQGPEFLTYFQNEAQLEKSRLLSDRFSAERPKGSFSTLEIQRTEQGDSAMYLCASSPAGTYEQYFGPGTRLTVT.

The table lists this clonotype with many counts. This rearrangement joins TRBV18 to TRBJ2-2, with D uncertain. The germline gives CDR1 KGHSH, CDR2 LQKENI. V dropped 0 bases and J dropped 1 base, with 9 bases sitting between them. The CDR3 is made up of 16 amino acids. CDR3 sequence reads: CASSPPLAQNTGELFF. The CDR3 DNA follows: TGTGCCAGCTCACCACCGTTAGCACAGAACACCGGGGAGCTGTTTTTT.

Ten or more counts support this clonotype. The chain employs TRBV11-2 and TRBJ1-2, with D unresolved. V was cut by 1 base and J by 2 bases, with 8 bases left in between. This CDR3 has 14 residues. Germline loops: CDR1 SGHAT, CDR2 FQNNGV. This CDR3 reads CASSLGAINYGYTF. DNA for the CDR3: TGTGCCAGCAGCTTAGGGGCGATAAACTATGGCTACACCTTC.

This clonotype was recorded a few times. The CDR3 region is CASSPTLDTQYF. The CDR3 DNA follows: TGTGCCAGCAGCCCAACGTTGGATACGCAGTATTTT. This rearrangement joins TRBV7-2 to TRBJ2-3; D uncertain. The CDR3 extends over 12 amino acids. Germline V gene lookup returns CDR1 SGHTA and CDR2 FQGNSA. The V end was cut by 5 bases, the J end by 6 bases, with 9 bases between.

The CDR3 bases are TGTGCCAGCTCACCGCGACAGTCGTCCCGTGTCACTGAAGCTTTCTTT. This encodes CASSPRQSSRVTEAFF. The gene calls are TRBV18 and TRBJ1-1; D is perhaps TRBD1 (5 bases). The CDR3 loop spans 16 amino acids. Trimming removed 3 bases at V and 4 bases at J, with 18 bases between. Germline CDR1 reads KGHSH; CDR2 reads LQKENI.

The sample holds a few counts of this clonotype. The gene calls are TRBV6-5 and TRBJ1-5; D is uncertain. CDR1 MNHEY and CDR2 SVGAGI come from the germline V gene. V was shortened by 7 bases and J by 16 bases, with 11 bases between the two germline ends. The CDR3 totals 9 residues. The CDR3 DNA follows: TGTGCCAGCACCACAAGTTGCCATTTT. This translates into CASTTSCHF.

There are many counts of this clonotype. This sequence joins TRBV5-5 and TRBJ2-1, with 11 nucleotides matching TRBD2. From germline, CDR1 is SGHKS and CDR2 YYEKEE (reference sequence). The CDR3 runs 15 residues. Trimming cost V 4 bases and J 4 bases; bases outside gene matches: 4. CDR3 DNA sequence: TGTGCCAGCAGCGCCTCTAGCGGGGGGTACAATGAGCAGTTCTTC. It is translated as CASSASSGGYNEQFF.

There are a few counts of this clonotype. This chain joins TRBV5-1 and TRBJ2-3, with D possibly matching TRBD1 (6 bases). Germline V gene lookup returns CDR1 SGHRS and CDR2 YFSETQ. V lost 0 bases to trimming and J lost 2 bases, with 16 bases between them. This CDR3 region has 17 residues. The CDR3 DNA reads TGCGCCAGCAGCTTGGTTGCAGGGGCCATCCCCACAGATACGCAGTATTTT. Protein product: CASSLVAGAIPTDTQYF.

The chain combines TRBV2 with TRBJ2-2; D gene unclear. The V end lost 8 bases, the J end lost 2 bases, and 12 bases lay between the germline ends. CDR3 length equals 14 residues. CDR1 SNHLY and CDR2 FYNNEI come from the germline V gene. The CDR3 DNA sequence: TGTGCCAGCCTTGTATTAGCAAACACCGGGGAGCTGTTTTTT. Translated, it gives CASLVLANTGELFF.

At least ten counts were recorded for this clonotype. In DNA, the CDR3 is TGTGCCAGCAGCCGACGACAGGGTGGTGAGACCCAGTACTTC. Its protein is CASSRRQGGETQYF. This chain links TRBV2 with TRBJ2-5; 7 positions match TRBD1. The CDR3 runs 14 residues. Germline V gene sequence: CDR1 SNHLY, CDR2 FYNNEI. Losses at the gene ends were 6 bases for V and 5 bases for J; bases not matched to a gene: 9.

This chain connects TRBV6-2 or TRBV6-3 to TRBJ1-6; weak D call: TRBD1 (5 bases). Germline CDR1 and CDR2: MNHEY and SVGEGT. V was trimmed by 2 bases and J by 10 bases, leaving 15 bases between them. The CDR3 loop spans 15 amino acids. CDR3 in DNA: TGTGCCAGCAGTTACCAGCCAGGGATCGGCTCACCCCTCCACTTT. This translates into CASSYQPGIGSPLHF.

The chain uses TRBV2 and TRBJ2-1; D might be TRBD1 (6 bases). Germline assignment: CDR1 SNHLY and CDR2 FYNNEI. With 6 bases removed from V and 0 bases from J, the gap between germline ends came to 18 bases. This CDR3 has 17 residues. CDR3 residues: CASRRRTALSSYNEQFF. CDR3 bases: TGTGCCAGCAGGAGGAGGACAGCACTAAGCTCCTACAATGAGCAGTTCTTC.

The chain is built from TRBV18 and TRBJ2-5; D is unclear. The germline V and J ends were trimmed by 2 bases and 2 bases, with 6 bases remaining between them. This CDR3 has 13 amino acids. Germline V gene sequence: CDR1 KGHSH, CDR2 LQKENI. The CDR3 nucleotides read TGTGCCAGCTCACCATTTCAGCAAGAGACCCAGTACTTC. Translating gives CASSPFQQETQYF.

This clonotype was seen repeatedly, ten times or more. The rearrangement links TRBV5-1 to TRBJ2-6; possible D gene TRBD1, 5 bases. The CDR3 sequence is 14 residues long. V gave up 7 bases and J gave up 0 bases, with 8 bases separating them. Germline CDR1 and CDR2: SGHRS and YFSETQ. The CDR3 region has the DNA TGCGCCAGCGACAGCGACTCTGGGGCCAACGTCCTGACTTTC. Translation: CASDSDSGANVLTF.